A single T cell receptor (beta chain) is shown here with its context. Antigen unknown. The data are from a study of shared clonotypes between healthy human individuals. The study, taken as a whole, reports: Sequencing depth was a factor that was expected to affect clonotype sharing among donors. Compared with clonotypes that all four donors shared, non-shared clonotypes had lower generation probabilities.

Profiled with immunoSEQ multiplex PCR; TCRdb holds only in-frame clones, not every one. The sample lists hundreds of thousands of clones, approximately 96% occurring once. Selected positively for CCR7 and CD45RO-negative, naive CD8 cells excluded terminally differentiated effector memory CD45RA+ cells. The donors were adults (healthy and HIV-negative) with no recent acute infections or vaccinations. Deletions cut 5 bases from V and 7 bases from J, with 16 bases between. The germline gives CDR1 SGHDT, CDR2 YYEEEE. CDR3 length equals 13 residues. The sequence derives from a woman younger than 45 in good health. Sequenced sample: naive CD8+ T cells sorted from blood. The J gene is TRBJ2-7, the V gene TRBV5-6; the D is unclear. The CDR3 nucleotides read TGTGCCAGCAGTCTGTCGGACGGGTTGGAGCAGTACTTC. Translating gives CASSLSDGLEQYF.